This T cell receptor beta chain was recovered during a study of tumor-infiltrating lymphocytes in localized non-small cell lung cancer. In the study overall: Tumor tissue and non-adjacent uninvolved lung came from each patient. Points from the study as a whole: Different pieces of the same tissue went to different assays, confounding technical variation with intratumor heterogeneity. Recurrence-free survival showed no association with tumor T-cell fraction. Tumors had more T cell infiltration than uninvolved lung, per TCRbeta sequencing and CD3 counts.

Data came from immunoSEQ multiplex PCR; TCRdb stores just in-frame clones and leaves some out. This sample has some 14,000 clones; over 65% occur once, and the top ten carry about 9.8%. V shed 5 bases, J shed 6 bases, and the junction held 10 bases outside the gene matches. This CDR3 spans 15 amino acids. Germline V gives CDR1 SGHVS, CDR2 FNYEAQ. As concerns this clone: The antigen is not known.

The TCR sequence derives from a human donor with non-small cell lung cancer. Material: lung tumor tissue. The rearrangement links TRBV7-6 to TRBJ2-7, with 10 bases lining up with TRBD1. CDR3 residues: CASSPTGTGDPEQYF. As DNA, the CDR3 is TGTGCCAGCAGCCCGACCGGGACAGGGGATCCCGAGCAGTACTTC.